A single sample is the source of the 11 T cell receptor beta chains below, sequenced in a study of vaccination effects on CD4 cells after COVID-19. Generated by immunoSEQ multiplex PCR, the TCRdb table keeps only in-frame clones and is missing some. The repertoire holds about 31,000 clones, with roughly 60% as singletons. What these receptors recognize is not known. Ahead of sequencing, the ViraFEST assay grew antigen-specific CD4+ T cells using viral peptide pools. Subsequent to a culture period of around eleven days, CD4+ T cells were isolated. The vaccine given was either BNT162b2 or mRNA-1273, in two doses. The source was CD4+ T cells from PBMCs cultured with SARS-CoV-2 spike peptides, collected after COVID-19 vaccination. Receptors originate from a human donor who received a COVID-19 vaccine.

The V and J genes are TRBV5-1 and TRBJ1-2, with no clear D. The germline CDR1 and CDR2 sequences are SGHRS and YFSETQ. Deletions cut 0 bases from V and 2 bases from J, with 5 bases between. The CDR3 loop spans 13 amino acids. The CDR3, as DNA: TGCGCCAGCAGCTTGGACCAGAACTATGGCTACACCTTC. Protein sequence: CASSLDQNYGYTF.

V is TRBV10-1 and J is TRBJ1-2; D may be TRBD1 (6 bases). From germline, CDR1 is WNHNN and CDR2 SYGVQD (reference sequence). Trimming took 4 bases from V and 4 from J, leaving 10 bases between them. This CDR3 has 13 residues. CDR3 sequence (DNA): TGCGCCAGCAGTGGACAGGAGGGCTATGGCTACACCTTC. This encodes CASSGQEGYGYTF.

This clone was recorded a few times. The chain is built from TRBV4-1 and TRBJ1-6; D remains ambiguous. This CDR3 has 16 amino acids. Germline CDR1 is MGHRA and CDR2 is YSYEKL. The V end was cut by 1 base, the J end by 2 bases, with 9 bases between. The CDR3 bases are TGCGCCAGCAGCCAAGTATTGTATACCTATAATTCACCCCTCCACTTT. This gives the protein CASSQVLYTYNSPLHF.

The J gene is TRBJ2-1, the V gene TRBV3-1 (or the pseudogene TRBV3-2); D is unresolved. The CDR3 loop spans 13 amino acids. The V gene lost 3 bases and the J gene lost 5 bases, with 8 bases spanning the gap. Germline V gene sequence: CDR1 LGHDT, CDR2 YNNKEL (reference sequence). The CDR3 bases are TGTGCCAGCAGCCAGAAAAGTAACAATGAGCAGTTCTTC. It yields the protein CASSQKSNNEQFF.

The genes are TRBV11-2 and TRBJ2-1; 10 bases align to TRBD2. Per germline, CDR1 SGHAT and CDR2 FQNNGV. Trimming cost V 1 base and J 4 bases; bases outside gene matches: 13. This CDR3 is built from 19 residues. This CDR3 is CASSLGRTSGQAGYNEQFF. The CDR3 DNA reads TGTGCCAGCAGCTTAGGTAGGACTAGCGGCCAGGCGGGTTACAATGAGCAGTTCTTC.

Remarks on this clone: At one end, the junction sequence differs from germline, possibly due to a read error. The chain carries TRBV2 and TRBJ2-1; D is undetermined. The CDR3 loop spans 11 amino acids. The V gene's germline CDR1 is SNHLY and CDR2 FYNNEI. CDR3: CASREGYEQFF. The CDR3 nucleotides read TGTGCCAGCAGGGAAGGATATGAGCAGTTCTTC.

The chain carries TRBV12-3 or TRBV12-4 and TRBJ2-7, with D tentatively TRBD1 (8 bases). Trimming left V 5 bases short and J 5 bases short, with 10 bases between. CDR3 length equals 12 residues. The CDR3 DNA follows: TGTGCCAGCAGTACAGGGGGGGACGAGCAGTACTTC. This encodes CASSTGGDEQYF.

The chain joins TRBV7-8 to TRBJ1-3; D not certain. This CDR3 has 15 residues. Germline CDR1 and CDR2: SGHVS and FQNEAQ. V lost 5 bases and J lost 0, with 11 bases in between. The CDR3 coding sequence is TGTGCCAGCAGCGTCGCTAGTAGCTCTGGAAACACCATATATTTT. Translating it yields CASSVASSSGNTIYF.

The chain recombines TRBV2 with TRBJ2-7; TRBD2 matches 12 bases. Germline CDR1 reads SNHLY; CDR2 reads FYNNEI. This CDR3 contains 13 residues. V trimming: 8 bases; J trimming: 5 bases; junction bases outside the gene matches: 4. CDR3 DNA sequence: TGTGCCAGCGGGGGACTAGCGGGCAACGAGCAGTACTTC. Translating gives CASGGLAGNEQYF.

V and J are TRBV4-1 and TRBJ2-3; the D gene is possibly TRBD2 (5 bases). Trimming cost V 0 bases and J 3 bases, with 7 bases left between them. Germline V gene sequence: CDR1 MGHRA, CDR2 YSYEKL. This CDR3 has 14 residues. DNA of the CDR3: TGCGCCAGCAGCCAAGATCGGGGTACAGATACGCAGTATTTT. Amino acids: CASSQDRGTDTQYF.

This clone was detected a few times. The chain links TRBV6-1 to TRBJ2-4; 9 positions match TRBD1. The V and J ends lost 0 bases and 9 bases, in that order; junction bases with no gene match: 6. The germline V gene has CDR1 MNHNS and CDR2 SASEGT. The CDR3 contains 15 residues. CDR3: CASSEAGDRAAIQYF. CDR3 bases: TGTGCCAGCAGTGAAGCGGGGGACAGGGCTGCCATTCAGTACTTC.